One and the same sample provided the 9 T cell receptor beta chains below, sequenced in a study of blood T cell repertoires in COVID-19. Some clones are missing from TCRdb's copy, which holds only in-frame ones; the method was immunoSEQ multiplex PCR. The top ten hold roughly 6.1% of the sample, which has 250,000 to 350,000 clones, 85% to 90% seen once. The specimen sequenced was peripheral blood. The receptors were sampled from a woman between 45 and 65 years old with COVID-19, enrolled during active disease.

The sample holds one count of this clone. The rearrangement links TRBV19 to TRBJ1-5; unclear D gene. The CDR3 totals 12 residues. The germline V gene has CDR1 LNHDA and CDR2 SQIVND (reference sequence). With 8 bases removed from V and 1 base from J, the gap between germline ends came to 6 bases. The chain's CDR3 is CASGRSNQPQHF. The CDR3 nucleotides read TGTGCCAGTGGCAGGAGCAATCAGCCCCAGCATTTT.

The chain links TRBV5-1 to TRBJ2-7; D is uncertain. Germline loops: CDR1 SGHRS, CDR2 YFSETQ. Trimming shortened V by 0 bases and J by 0 bases, and 13 bases separated the two germline ends. The CDR3 contains 16 residues. CDR3 in DNA: TGCGCCAGCAGCTTGGACGGTCCGCATCTCTCCTACGAGCAGTACTTC. Translated, it gives CASSLDGPHLSYEQYF. The full variable domain, in which reference TRBV5-1 and TRBJ2-7 provide the parts outside the CDR3, is KAGVTQTPRYLIKTRGQQVTLSCSPISGHRSVSWYQQTPGQGLQFLFEYFSETQRNKGNFPGRFSGRQFSNSRSEMNVSTLELGDSALYLCASSLDGPHLSYEQYFGPGTRLTVT.

This clone appeared once. J is TRBJ2-1 and V is TRBV29-1, with 14 bases fitting TRBD2. Germline CDR1 SQVTM, CDR2 ANQGSEA. CDR3 length: 16 residues. The junction had 11 bases not matched to a gene; V was cut back by 6 bases and J by 7 bases. Here the CDR3 DNA reads TGCAGCGTGACTAGCGGGAGGGCCAGGGGCCGAAATGAGCAGTTCTTC. Translated: CSVTSGRARGRNEQFF.

The chain has TRBV9 and TRBJ2-4; TRBD1 agrees at 7 bases. With V trimmed by 0 bases and J by 4 bases, 4 bases remained unmatched. CDR1 is SGDLS, CDR2 YYNGEE, per germline. CDR3 length equals 15 residues. The DNA for the CDR3 is TGTGCCAGCAGCGTAGACAGGGGCGGAAAAAACATTCAGTACTTC. It codes for CASSVDRGGKNIQYF.

This sequence joins TRBV15 and TRBJ1-1; 10 positions agree with TRBD1. Germline-derived CDR1 and CDR2 are LNHNV and YYDKDF (reference sequence). The CDR3 consists of 15 residues. J was trimmed by 3 bases and V by 1 base; bases with no gene match: 2. CDR3 DNA: TGTGCCACCAGCAGAGGGACAGGGGGGGACACTGAAGCTTTCTTT. This encodes CATSRGTGGDTEAFF.

The rearrangement uses TRBV5-8 and TRBJ1-2; perhaps TRBD1 as D (6 bases). V dropped 0 bases and J dropped 0 bases, with 15 bases sitting between them. Germline V gene data show CDR1 as SGHTS and CDR2 as YDEGEE. The CDR3 sequence is 17 residues long. The CDR3 nucleotides are TGTGCCAGCAGCTTGGCCGTTGGGGGCCCAGCTAACTATGGCTACACCTTC. It translates to CASSLAVGGPANYGYTF.

V is TRBV3-1 (or the pseudogene TRBV3-2) and J is TRBJ1-1; D might be TRBD1 (6 bases). Germline values: CDR1 LGHDT, CDR2 YNNKEL (reference sequence). V lost 1 base, J lost 5 bases, and 11 bases lay in between. CDR3 length: 14 residues. CDR3 residues: CASSQGKGGTEAFF. The CDR3 DNA follows: TGTGCCAGCAGCCAAGGGAAGGGGGGGACTGAAGCTTTCTTT.

The gene calls are TRBV21-1 and TRBJ2-7; the table calls TRBD1, which could not be checked here. TRBV21-1 counts as a pseudogene. The CDR3 length is 16 residues. The CDR3 here is CASSKAGQGDFYEQYF. The CDR3 nucleotides are TGTGCCAGCAGCAAAGCGGGTCAGGGCGACTTCTACGAGCAGTACTTC.

This chain connects TRBV30 to TRBJ2-5; 14 nucleotides line up with TRBD2. Germline CDR1 GTSNPN, CDR2 SVGIG (reference sequence). V was pared by 0 bases and J by 3 bases, with 0 bases of the junction left unmatched. The CDR3 sequence is 15 residues long. The CDR3 sequence: CAWSVGLAGEETQYF. For the CDR3, the DNA is TGTGCCTGGAGTGTGGGACTAGCGGGAGAAGAGACCCAGTACTTC.